This T cell receptor (beta chain) was identified in a study of beta chain features in type 1 diabetes. In its sample, this clone was seen a few times. Trimming shortened V by 4 bases and J by 5 bases, and 12 bases separated the two germline ends. Germline loops: CDR1 SQVTM, CDR2 ANQGSEA. The CDR3 extends over 13 amino acids. Expressed TCRB transcripts were sequenced because the isolated RNA had all been reverse transcribed beforehand. Produced via immunoSEQ multiplex PCR; TCRdb's table is partial and in-frame only. The sample lists hundreds of thousands of clones, roughly 13% occurring once. Sequencing used naive CD4+ T cells from blood. This chain connects TRBV29-1 to TRBJ2-1; D is perhaps TRBD1 (5 bases). The TCR comes from a young man in good health. This CDR3 reads CSVVTTGNNEQFF. The CDR3 DNA sequence: TGCAGCGTTGTAACCACAGGAAACAATGAGCAGTTCTTC.